The present entry profiles one TCR beta chain with its context. The data belong to a study of shared clonotypes between healthy human individuals. TCRdb's table, derived via immunoSEQ multiplex PCR, lists solely in-frame clones and lacks some. The table lists more than 600,000 clones, around 90% of them singletons. V was cut by 7 bases and J by 10 bases, with 14 bases left in between. The germline V gene has CDR1 DFQATT and CDR2 SNEGSKA (reference sequence). The CDR3 has 11 residues. In the naive CD8 group, cells lacked CD45RO and were positively selected for CCR7, so terminally differentiated effector memory CD45RA+ cells were left out.

The sample consisted of naive CD8+ T cells sorted from blood. The TCR comes from a man aged 30-40 years in good health. The J gene is TRBJ2-1, the V gene TRBV20-1; D possibly corresponds to TRBD2 (5 bases). The CDR3 loop is CSGILELEQFF. CDR3 sequence (DNA): TGCAGTGGGATACTAGAGTTGGAGCAGTTCTTC.